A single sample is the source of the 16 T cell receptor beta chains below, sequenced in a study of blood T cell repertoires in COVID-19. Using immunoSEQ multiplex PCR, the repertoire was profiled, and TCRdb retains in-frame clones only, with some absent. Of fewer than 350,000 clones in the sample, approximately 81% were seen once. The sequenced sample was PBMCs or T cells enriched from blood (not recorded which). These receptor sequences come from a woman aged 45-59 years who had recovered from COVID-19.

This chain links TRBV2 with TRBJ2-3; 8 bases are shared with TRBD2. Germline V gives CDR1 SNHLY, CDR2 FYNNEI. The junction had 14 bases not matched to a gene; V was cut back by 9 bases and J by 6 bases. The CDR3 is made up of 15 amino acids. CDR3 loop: CASPEAGAARDTQYF. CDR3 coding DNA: TGTGCCAGTCCCGAAGCGGGGGCCGCCCGTGATACGCAGTATTTT.

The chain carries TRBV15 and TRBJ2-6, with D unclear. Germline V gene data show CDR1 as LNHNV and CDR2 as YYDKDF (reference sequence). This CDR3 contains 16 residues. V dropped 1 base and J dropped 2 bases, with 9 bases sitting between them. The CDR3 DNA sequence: TGTGCCACCAGCAGAGGTGGCCAGACTGGGGCCAACGTCCTGACTTTC. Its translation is CATSRGGQTGANVLTF.

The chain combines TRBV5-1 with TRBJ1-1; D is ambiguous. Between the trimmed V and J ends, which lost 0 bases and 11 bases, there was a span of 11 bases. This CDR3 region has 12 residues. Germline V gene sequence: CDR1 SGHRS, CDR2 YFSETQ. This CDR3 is CASSLGGPQAFF. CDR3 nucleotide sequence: TGCGCCAGCAGCTTGGGCGGGCCCCAGGCTTTCTTT.

The CDR3, as DNA: TGCGCCAGCAGTGAGTCGCGGGGATCCACAGATACGCAGTATTTT. Protein: CASSESRGSTDTQYF. The V call is TRBV10-1, the J call TRBJ2-3; D may be TRBD2 (6 bases). Germline-derived CDR1 and CDR2 are WNHNN and SYGVQD (reference sequence). The CDR3 sequence is 15 residues long. The V end lost 0 bases, the J end lost 2 bases, and 9 bases lay between the germline ends.

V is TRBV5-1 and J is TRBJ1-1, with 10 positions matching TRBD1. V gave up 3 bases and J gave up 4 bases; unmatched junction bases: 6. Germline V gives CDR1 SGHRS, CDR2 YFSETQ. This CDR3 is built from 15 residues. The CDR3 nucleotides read TGCGCCAGCAGCTCGACAGGGACAGGGGTCACTGAAGCTTTCTTT. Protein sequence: CASSSTGTGVTEAFF.

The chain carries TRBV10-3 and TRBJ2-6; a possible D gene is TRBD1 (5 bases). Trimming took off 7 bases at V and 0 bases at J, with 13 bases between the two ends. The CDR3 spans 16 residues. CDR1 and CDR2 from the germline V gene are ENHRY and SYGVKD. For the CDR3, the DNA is TGTGCCATCACAGACAGATCACTCTCTGGGGCCAACGTCCTGACTTTC. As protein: CAITDRSLSGANVLTF.

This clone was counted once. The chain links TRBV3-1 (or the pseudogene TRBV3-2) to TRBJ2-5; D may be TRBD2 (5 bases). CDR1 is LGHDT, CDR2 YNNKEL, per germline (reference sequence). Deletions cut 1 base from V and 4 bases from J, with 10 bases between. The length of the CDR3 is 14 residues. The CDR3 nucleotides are TGTGCCAGCAGCCAAGCTAGCCGCGGAGAGACCCAGTACTTC. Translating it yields CASSQASRGETQYF.

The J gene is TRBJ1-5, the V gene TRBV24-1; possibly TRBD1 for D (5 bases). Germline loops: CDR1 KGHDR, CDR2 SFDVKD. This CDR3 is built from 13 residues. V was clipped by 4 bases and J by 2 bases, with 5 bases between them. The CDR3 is CATSETGNQPQHF. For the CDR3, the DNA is TGTGCCACCAGTGAGACAGGCAATCAGCCCCAGCATTTT.

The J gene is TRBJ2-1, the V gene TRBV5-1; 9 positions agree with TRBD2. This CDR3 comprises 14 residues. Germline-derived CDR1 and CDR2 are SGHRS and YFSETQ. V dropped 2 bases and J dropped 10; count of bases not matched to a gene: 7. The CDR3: CASSFQRGEREQFF. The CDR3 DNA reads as TGCGCCAGCAGCTTCCAGCGGGGGGAAAGGGAGCAGTTCTTC.

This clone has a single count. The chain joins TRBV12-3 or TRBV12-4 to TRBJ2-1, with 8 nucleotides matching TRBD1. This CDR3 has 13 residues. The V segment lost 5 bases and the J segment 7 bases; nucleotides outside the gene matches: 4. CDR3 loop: CASSPGGRNEQFF. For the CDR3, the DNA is TGTGCCAGCAGTCCAGGGGGCAGGAATGAGCAGTTCTTC.

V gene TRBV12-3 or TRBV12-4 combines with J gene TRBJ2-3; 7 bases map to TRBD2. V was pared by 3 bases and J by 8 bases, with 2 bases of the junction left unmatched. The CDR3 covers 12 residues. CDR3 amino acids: CASSFLAVTQYF. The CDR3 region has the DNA TGTGCCAGCAGTTTCCTAGCGGTTACGCAGTATTTT.

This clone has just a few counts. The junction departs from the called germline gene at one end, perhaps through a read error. In nucleotides, the CDR3 is TGTGCCAGCAGCCAATCGGGGAGCAGTCAGCCCCAGCATTTT. Encoded protein: CASSQSGSSQPQHF. The chain couples TRBV16 to TRBJ1-5, with no clear D. CDR3 length equals 14 residues. In germline, CDR1 is KGHSY, CDR2 FQNENV.

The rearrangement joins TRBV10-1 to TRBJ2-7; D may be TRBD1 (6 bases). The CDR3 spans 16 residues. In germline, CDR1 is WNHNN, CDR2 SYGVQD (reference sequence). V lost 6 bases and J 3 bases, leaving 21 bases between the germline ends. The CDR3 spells CASSGSTGTSVYEQYF. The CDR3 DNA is TGCGCCAGCAGCGGATCTACCGGGACATCGGTCTACGAGCAGTACTTC.

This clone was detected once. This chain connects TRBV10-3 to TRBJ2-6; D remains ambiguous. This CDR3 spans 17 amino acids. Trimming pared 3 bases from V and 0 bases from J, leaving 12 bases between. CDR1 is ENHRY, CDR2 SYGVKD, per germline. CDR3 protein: CAISDDRVASGANVLTF. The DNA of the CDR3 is TGTGCCATCAGTGATGACCGGGTTGCCTCTGGGGCCAACGTCCTGACTTTC.

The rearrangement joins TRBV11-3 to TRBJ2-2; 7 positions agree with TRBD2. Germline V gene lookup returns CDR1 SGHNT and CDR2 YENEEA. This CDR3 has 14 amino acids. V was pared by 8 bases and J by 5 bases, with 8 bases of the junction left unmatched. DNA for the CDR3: TGTGCCAGCCTGGGGGGGGTTAAGACCGGGGAGCTGTTTTTT. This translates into CASLGGVKTGELFF.

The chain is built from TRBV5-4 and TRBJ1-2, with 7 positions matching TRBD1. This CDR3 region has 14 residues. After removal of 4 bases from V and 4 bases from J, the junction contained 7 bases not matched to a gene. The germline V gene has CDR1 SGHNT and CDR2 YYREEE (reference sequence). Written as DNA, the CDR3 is TGTGCCAGCAGCGCCACGACAGGGATCTATGGCTACACCTTC. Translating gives CASSATTGIYGYTF.